The rows below give T cell receptor beta chains drawn from one sample of a study of cytomegalovirus exposure and HLA in healthy donors. Clones were read by immunoSEQ multiplex PCR, and TCRdb kept only the in-frame ones, dropping some. The sample has 50,000 to 65,000 clones; almost 97% are singletons. Source material: PBMCs. All receptors derive from a woman between 18 and 29 years old in good health and CMV-seronegative. CDR3s include the opening cysteine and the closing phenylalanine or tryptophan. D genes are given only for firm matches. A clone size is listed for some rows: how often the clone was seen (once, few, many), or a class if it is expanded.

TRBJ2-3	NA	TRBV7-2	TRBD2	CASSPIAGGLDTQYF	TGTGCCAGCAGCCCCATAGCGGGAGGGTTGGATACGCAGTATTTT
TRBJ2-3	NA	TRBV9	NA	CASSPPAGRDTQYF	TGTGCCAGCAGCCCCCCCGCAGGCAGGGATACGCAGTATTTT
TRBJ1-1	NA	TRBV7-8	NA	CASSLDPQTGGRWANTEAFF	TGTGCCAGCAGCTTAGACCCCCAAACCGGGGGGCGCTGGGCGAACACTGAAGCTTTCTTT
TRBJ2-7	NA	TRBV18	NA	CASSPPRTVFHEQYF	TGTGCCAGCTCACCACCCCGGACAGTTTTCCACGAGCAGTACTTC
TRBJ2-2	NA	TRBV6-5	NA	CASSLRAGTGELFF	TGTGCCAGCAGTCTGAGGGCCGGCACCGGGGAGCTGTTTTTT
TRBJ1-2	once	TRBV28	TRBD1	CASSLFGTGVGGYTF	TGTGCCAGCAGTTTATTTGGGACAGGGGTCGGGGGCTACACCTTC
TRBJ1-1	NA	TRBV18	NA	CASEGGWGGNTEAFF	TGTGCCAGCGAGGGAGGTTGGGGGGGGAACACTGAAGCTTTCTTT
TRBJ1-4	NA	TRBV7-8	NA	CASSPRDSGEKLFF	TGTGCCAGCAGCCCCCGGGACTCAGGGGAAAAACTGTTTTTT
TRBJ1-2	NA	TRBV16	NA	CASSQTPTQGMRGYTF	TGTGCCAGCAGCCAAACTCCTACCCAGGGGATGCGAGGCTACACCTTC
TRBJ1-1	NA	TRBV6-5	NA	CASGQGMVAFF	TGTGCCAGCGGCCAGGGCATGGTGGCTTTCTTT
TRBJ2-7	NA	TRBV2	NA	CASSESRAGEQYF	TGTGCCAGCAGTGAAAGCAGGGCAGGGGAGCAGTACTTC
TRBJ1-1	NA	TRBV30	NA	CAWSVGFGVDTEAFF	TGTGCCTGGAGTGTGGGGTTCGGGGTGGACACTGAAGCTTTCTTT
TRBJ2-3	NA	TRBV27	NA	CASSLIREDTQYF	TGTGCCAGCAGTTTAATCCGGGAAGATACGCAGTATTTT
TRBJ2-7	NA	TRBV7-9	NA	CASSLQDEQYF	TGTGCCAGCAGCTTACAGGACGAGCAGTACTTC
TRBJ2-7	few	TRBV9	TRBD2	CASSPVAGVTYEQYF	TGTGCCAGCAGCCCCGTAGCGGGAGTTACCTACGAGCAGTACTTC
TRBJ1-4	NA	TRBV5-4	TRBD1	CASSLAGTENEKLFF	TGTGCCAGCAGCTTGGCTGGGACAGAGAATGAAAAACTGTTTTTT
TRBJ2-1	NA	TRBV11-1	TRBD1	CASRRTGVGNEQFF	TGTGCCAGCAGGCGAACAGGGGTGGGGAATGAGCAGTTCTTC
TRBJ2-1	NA	TRBV7-9	TRBD2	CASSPRLAGENRYNEQFF	TGTGCCAGCAGCCCCCGACTAGCGGGAGAGAACAGGTACAATGAGCAGTTCTTC
TRBJ2-3	NA	TRBV12-5	NA	CASGLPLALGLQDTQYF	TGTGCTAGTGGTTTGCCCCTAGCGTTGGGGTTGCAGGATACGCAGTATTTT
TRBJ1-4	NA	TRBV4-1	TRBD1	CASSQTTSPGTAFATNEKLFF	TGCGCCAGCAGCCAAACTACCTCCCCCGGGACAGCCTTTGCAACTAATGAAAAACTGTTTTTT
TRBJ2-1	NA	TRBV12-5	NA	CASGPPDEQFF	TGTGCTAGTGGTCCCCCAGATGAGCAGTTCTTC
TRBJ1-1	NA	TRBV11-3	NA	CASSRTGFDTEAFF	TGTGCCAGCAGCCGCACAGGGTTCGACACTGAAGCTTTCTTT
TRBJ1-1	NA	TRBV4-1	TRBD1	CASSQADRDRTEAFF	TGCGCCAGCAGCCAAGCGGACCGGGACAGAACTGAAGCTTTCTTT
TRBJ2-5	NA	TRBV7-2	TRBD1	CASSTGGTQYF	TGTGCCAGCAGCACAGGGGGGACCCAGTACTTC
TRBJ1-4	NA	TRBV28	NA	CASSLGRVEKLFF	TGTGCCAGCAGTTTGGGCAGGGTTGAAAAACTGTTTTTT
TRBJ2-3	NA	TRBV5-1	NA	CASSQQGHSDTQYF	TGCGCCAGCAGCCAACAGGGCCACTCAGATACGCAGTATTTT
TRBJ2-1	NA	TRBV18	TRBD1	CASSPWTGADEQFF	TGTGCCAGCTCCCCCTGGACAGGGGCGGATGAGCAGTTCTTC
TRBJ1-1	NA	TRBV25-1	NA	CASSVLTSGGNTEAFF	TGTGCCAGCAGTGTCCTCACCTCCGGGGGGAACACTGAAGCTTTCTTT
TRBJ2-1	NA	TRBV28	TRBD2	CASSSTSGPNEQFF	TGTGCCAGCAGTTCAACTAGCGGCCCGAATGAGCAGTTCTTC
TRBJ2-7	NA	TRBV2	TRBD1	CASSPRTGAPNEQYF	TGTGCCAGCAGTCCCCGGACAGGGGCTCCCAACGAGCAGTACTTC
TRBJ2-5	NA	TRBV10-3	TRBD1	CATQTTGGETQYF	TGTGCCACCCAGACCACAGGGGGTGAGACCCAGTACTTC
TRBJ1-5	NA	TRBV30	NA	CAWSGGGGQPQHF	TGTGCCTGGAGTGGGGGGGGAGGTCAGCCCCAGCATTTT
TRBJ1-1	NA	TRBV25-1	NA	CASSDGGGMGTEAFF	TGTGCCAGCAGTGATGGGGGGGGGATGGGCACTGAAGCTTTCTTT
TRBJ1-3	once	TRBV29-1	NA	CSVTEGSGNTIYF	TGCAGCGTTACCGAGGGTTCCGGAAACACCATATATTTT
TRBJ1-4	NA	TRBV27	NA	CASSFGAGANEKLFF	TGTGCCAGCAGTTTTGGTGCGGGGGCTAATGAAAAACTGTTTTTT
TRBJ1-4	NA	TRBV2	TRBD1	CASRTGQVATNEKLFF	TGTGCCAGCAGGACGGGACAGGTCGCAACTAATGAAAAACTGTTTTTT
TRBJ2-5	NA	TRBV6-1	NA	CASTRDAETQYF	TGTGCCAGCACCCGGGATGCGGAGACCCAGTACTTC
TRBJ1-5	NA	TRBV7-8	TRBD1	CASSFMSGKDRGGDQPQHF	TGTGCCAGCAGCTTTATGAGCGGGAAGGACAGGGGAGGAGATCAGCCCCAGCATTTT
TRBJ2-5	NA	TRBV9	TRBD2	CASSVAGGGSEYF	TGTGCCAGCAGCGTAGCGGGGGGGGGCTCCGAGTACTTC
TRBJ1-1	NA	TRBV7-2	NA	CASSRWRAEAFF	TGTGCCAGCAGCCGCTGGCGGGCTGAAGCTTTCTTT
TRBJ1-1	NA	TRBV18	NA	CASSPGHPNTEAFF	TGTGCCAGCTCACCGGGACACCCGAACACTGAAGCTTTCTTT
TRBJ2-4	NA	TRBV19	NA	CASRPPGTLGRAKNIQYF	TGTGCCAGTAGACCACCCGGGACACTTGGGAGAGCCAAAAACATTCAGTACTTC
TRBJ2-3	NA	TRBV5-1	TRBD2	CASSPPTSGSTDTQYF	TGCGCCAGCAGCCCCCCGACTAGCGGGAGCACAGATACGCAGTATTTT
TRBJ2-7	NA	TRBV5-4	TRBD1	CASSSRDRVLHEQYF	TGTGCCAGCAGCTCCCGGGACAGGGTCCTCCACGAGCAGTACTTC
TRBJ2-7	NA	TRBV14	NA	CASSRLGEGYEQYF	TGTGCCAGCAGCCGCTTGGGCGAGGGCTACGAGCAGTACTTC
TRBJ2-2	NA	TRBV4-1	TRBD2	CASSQYEGLTPNTGELFF	TGCGCCAGCAGCCAATACGAGGGACTAACGCCGAACACCGGGGAGCTGTTTTTT
TRBJ2-7	NA	TRBV28	TRBD1	CASRQGGYEQYF	TGTGCCAGCAGACAGGGGGGCTACGAGCAGTACTTC
TRBJ2-7	NA	TRBV6-1	NA	CASRSGRTTTYEQYF	TGTGCCAGCAGGAGTGGGCGGACTACAACCTACGAGCAGTACTTC
TRBJ2-2	once	TRBV30	TRBD2	CAYQRLAGTGELFF	TGTGCCTATCAAAGACTAGCGGGCACCGGGGAGCTGTTTTTT
TRBJ1-1	NA	TRBV7-3	TRBD1	CASSLSGTENTEAFF	TGTGCCAGCAGCTTAAGTGGGACAGAGAACACTGAAGCTTTCTTT
TRBJ1-2	NA	TRBV29-1	NA	CSVPPRGAGDYGYTF	TGCAGCGTTCCCCCCCGCGGCGCCGGAGACTATGGCTACACCTTC
TRBJ2-7	NA	TRBV6-5	NA	CASSNPTTYEQYF	TGTGCCAGCAGTAACCCGACAACCTACGAGCAGTACTTC
TRBJ2-1	NA	TRBV5-4	TRBD2	CASSLVAPGLAGGHYNEQFF	TGTGCCAGCAGCTTGGTGGCCCCGGGGCTAGCGGGAGGGCACTACAATGAGCAGTTCTTC
TRBJ2-7	NA	TRBV19	NA	CASSGSGSYEQYF	TGTGCCAGTAGCGGTAGCGGCTCCTACGAGCAGTACTTC
TRBJ2-5	NA	TRBV5-1	NA	CASSPLLGPQETQYF	TGCGCCAGCAGCCCATTACTAGGGCCCCAAGAGACCCAGTACTTC